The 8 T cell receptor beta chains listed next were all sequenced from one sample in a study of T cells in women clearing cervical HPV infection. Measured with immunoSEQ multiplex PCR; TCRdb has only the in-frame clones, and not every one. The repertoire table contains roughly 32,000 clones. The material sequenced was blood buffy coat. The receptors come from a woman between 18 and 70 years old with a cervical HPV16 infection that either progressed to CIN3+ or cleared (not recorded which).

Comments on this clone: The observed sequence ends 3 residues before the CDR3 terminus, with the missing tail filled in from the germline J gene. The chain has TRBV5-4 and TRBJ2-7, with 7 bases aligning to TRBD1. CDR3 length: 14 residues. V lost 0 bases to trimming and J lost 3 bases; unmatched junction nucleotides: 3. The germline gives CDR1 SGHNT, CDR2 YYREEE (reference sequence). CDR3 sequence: CASSLVGTDYEQYF. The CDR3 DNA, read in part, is TGTGCCAGCAGCTTGGTAGGGACAGACTACGAG.

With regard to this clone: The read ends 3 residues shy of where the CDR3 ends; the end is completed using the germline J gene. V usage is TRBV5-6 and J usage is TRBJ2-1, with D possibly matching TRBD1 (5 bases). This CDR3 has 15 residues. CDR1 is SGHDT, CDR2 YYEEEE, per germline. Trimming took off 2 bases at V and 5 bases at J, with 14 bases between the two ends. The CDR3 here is CASSLQDAINNEQFF. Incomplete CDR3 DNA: TGTGCCAGCAGCTTACAGGATGCGATAAACAATGAG.

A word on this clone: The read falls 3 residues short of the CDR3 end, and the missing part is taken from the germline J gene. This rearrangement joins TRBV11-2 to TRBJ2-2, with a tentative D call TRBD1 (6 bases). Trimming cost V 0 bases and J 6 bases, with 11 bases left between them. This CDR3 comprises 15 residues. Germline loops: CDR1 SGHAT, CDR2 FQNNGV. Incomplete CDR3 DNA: TGTGCCAGCAGCTTAGAGGGGGCTGTGTCCGGGGAG. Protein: CASSLEGAVSGE. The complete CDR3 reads CASSLEGAVSGELFF. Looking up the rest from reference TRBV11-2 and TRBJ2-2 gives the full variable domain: EAGVAQSPRYKIIEKRQSVAFWCNPISGHATLYWYQQILGQGPKLLIQFQNNGVVDDSQLPKDRFSAERLKGVDSTLKIQPAKLEDSAVYLCASSLEGAVSGELFFGEGSRLTVL.

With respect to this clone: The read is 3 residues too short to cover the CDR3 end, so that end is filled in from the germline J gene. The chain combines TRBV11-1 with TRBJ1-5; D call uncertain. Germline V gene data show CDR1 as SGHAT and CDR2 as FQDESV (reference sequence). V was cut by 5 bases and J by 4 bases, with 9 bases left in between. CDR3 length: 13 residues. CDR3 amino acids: CASSLGVNQPQHF. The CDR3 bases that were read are TGTGCCAGCAGCCTCGGGGTAAATCAGCCC.

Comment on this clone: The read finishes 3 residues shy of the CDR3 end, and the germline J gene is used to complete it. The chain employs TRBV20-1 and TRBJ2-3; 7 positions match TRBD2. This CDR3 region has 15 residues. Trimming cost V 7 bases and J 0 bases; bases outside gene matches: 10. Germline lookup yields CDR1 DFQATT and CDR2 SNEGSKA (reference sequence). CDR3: CSVTGGLESTDTQYF. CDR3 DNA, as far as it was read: TGCAGTGTTACGGGCGGACTAGAGAGCACAGATACG.

The DNA read from the CDR3 is TGTGCCAGCAGAGCCGGGACAGGGGGCAATCAGCCC. Its protein product is CASRAGTGGNQP. The CDR3 as a whole reads CASRAGTGGNQPQHF. V gene TRBV2 combines with J gene TRBJ1-5; 10 bases align to TRBD1. Coverage ceases 3 residues before the CDR3 finishes, and the germline J gene fills in the end. The V segment lost 6 bases and the J segment 2 bases; nucleotides outside the gene matches: 4. Germline loops: CDR1 SNHLY, CDR2 FYNNEI. This CDR3 is built from 15 residues. Looking up the rest from reference TRBV2 and TRBJ1-5 gives the full variable domain: EPEVTQTPSHQVTQMGQEVILRCVPISNHLYFYWYRQILGQKVEFLVSFYNNEISEKSEIFDDQFSVERPDGSNFTLKIRSTKLEDSAMYFCASRAGTGGNQPQHFGDGTRLSIL.

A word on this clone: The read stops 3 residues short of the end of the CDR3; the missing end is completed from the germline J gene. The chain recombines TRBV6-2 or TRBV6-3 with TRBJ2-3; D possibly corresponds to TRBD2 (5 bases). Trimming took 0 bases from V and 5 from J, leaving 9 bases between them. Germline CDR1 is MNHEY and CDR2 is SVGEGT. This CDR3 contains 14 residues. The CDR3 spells CASSYSAELDTQYF. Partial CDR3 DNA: TGTGCCAGCAGTTACTCAGCGGAACTAGATACG.

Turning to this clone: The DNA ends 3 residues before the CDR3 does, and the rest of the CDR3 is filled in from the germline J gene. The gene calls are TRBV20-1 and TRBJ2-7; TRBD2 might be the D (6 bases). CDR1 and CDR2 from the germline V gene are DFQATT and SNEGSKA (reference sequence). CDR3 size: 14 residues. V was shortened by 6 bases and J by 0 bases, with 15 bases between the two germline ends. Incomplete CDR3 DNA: TGCAGTGCAAGGGGAGGAGGGGACTCCTACGAG. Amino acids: CSARGGGDSYE. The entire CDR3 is CSARGGGDSYEQYF.